These 6 T cell receptor beta chains were all obtained from the same sample, sequenced in a study of blood T cell repertoires in COVID-19. Here immunoSEQ multiplex PCR was the method, and the copy in TCRdb shows in-frame clones only, minus some. The table includes 150,000 to 200,000 clones, more than 80% detected once. Material: peripheral blood. The receptors here all came from a woman between 55 and 75 years old with COVID-19, enrolled during active disease.

This rearrangement joins TRBV20-1 to TRBJ1-4, with D perhaps TRBD1 (5 bases). V shed 3 bases and J shed 5 bases, with 10 bases lying between them. CDR1 and CDR2 from the germline V gene are DFQATT and SNEGSKA (reference sequence). This CDR3 is built from 13 residues. The CDR3: CSASRQGNEKLFF. Written as DNA, the CDR3 is TGCAGTGCTAGTAGGCAGGGCAATGAAAAACTGTTTTTT.

The V gene is TRBV27, the J gene TRBJ1-6; a weak D match, TRBD1 (5 bases). Trimming removed 6 bases from V and 10 bases from J, with 19 bases in between. The CDR3 runs to 15 residues. From germline, CDR1 is MNHEY and CDR2 SMNVEV (reference sequence). The CDR3 coding sequence is TGTGCCAGCAGCCCTATTTTCGGCCGGGGGTCACCCCTCCACTTT. Translated: CASSPIFGRGSPLHF.

The V call is TRBV11-2, the J call TRBJ2-1; 9 positions match TRBD1. This CDR3 contains 15 residues. Trimming removed 2 bases from V and 8 bases from J; junction bases left unmatched: 7. Germline V gene sequence: CDR1 SGHAT, CDR2 FQNNGV. This CDR3 is CASSLTGGGWYEQFF. Here the CDR3 DNA reads TGTGCCAGCAGCTTAACAGGGGGCGGGTGGTATGAGCAGTTCTTC.

The chain employs TRBV7-3 and TRBJ1-4, with TRBD1 identical over 8 bases. Per the germline V gene, CDR1 is SGHTA and CDR2 is FQGTGA. V lost 4 bases to trimming and J lost 3 bases; unmatched junction nucleotides: 4. The CDR3 sequence is 15 residues long. CDR3 nucleotide sequence: TGTGCCAGCAGCTCAGGACAGGGCCCTAATGAAAAACTGTTTTTT. Its protein is CASSSGQGPNEKLFF.

This clone is a singleton in its sample. The V call is TRBV7-2, the J call TRBJ2-2; 7 bases map to TRBD2. The CDR3 is 15 amino acids. V was pared by 2 bases and J by 2 bases, with 2 bases of the junction left unmatched. CDR1 is SGHTA, CDR2 FQGNSA, per germline. CDR3 in amino acids: CASSLWEGNTGELFF. In nucleotides, the CDR3 is TGTGCCAGCAGCTTATGGGAGGGAAACACCGGGGAGCTGTTTTTT.

The genes are TRBV18 and TRBJ2-1; TRBD1 agrees at 8 bases. The J segment lost 4 bases and the V segment lost 4 bases, leaving 12 bases of the junction unmatched. The CDR3 is 17 residues long. The V gene's germline CDR1 is KGHSH and CDR2 LQKENI. For the CDR3, the DNA is TGTGCCAGCTCACTACTCGGGACAGGATCGTCGTACAATGAGCAGTTCTTC. Translating it yields CASSLLGTGSSYNEQFF.